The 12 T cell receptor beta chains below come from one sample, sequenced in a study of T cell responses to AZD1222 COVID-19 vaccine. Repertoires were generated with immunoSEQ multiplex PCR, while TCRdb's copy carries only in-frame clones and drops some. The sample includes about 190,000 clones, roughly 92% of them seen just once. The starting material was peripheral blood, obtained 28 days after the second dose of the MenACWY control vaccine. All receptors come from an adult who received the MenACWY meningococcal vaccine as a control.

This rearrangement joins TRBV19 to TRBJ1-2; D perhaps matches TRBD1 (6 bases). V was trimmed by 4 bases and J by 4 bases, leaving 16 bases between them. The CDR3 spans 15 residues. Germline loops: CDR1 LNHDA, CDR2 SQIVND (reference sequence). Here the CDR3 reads CASSRQQGFAYGYTF. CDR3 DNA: TGTGCCAGTAGTAGACAACAGGGCTTTGCCTATGGCTACACCTTC.

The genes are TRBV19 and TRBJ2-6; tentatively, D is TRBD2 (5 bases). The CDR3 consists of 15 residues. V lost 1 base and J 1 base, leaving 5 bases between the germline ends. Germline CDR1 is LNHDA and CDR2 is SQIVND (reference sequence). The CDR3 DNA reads TGTGCCAGTAGTATAGGGACTTCTGGGGCCAACGTCCTGACTTTC. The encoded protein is CASSIGTSGANVLTF.

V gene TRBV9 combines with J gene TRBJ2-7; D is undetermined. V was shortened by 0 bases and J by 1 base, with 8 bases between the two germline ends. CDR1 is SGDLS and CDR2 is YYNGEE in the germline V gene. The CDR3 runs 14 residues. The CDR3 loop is CASSVEAVSYEQYF. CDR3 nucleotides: TGTGCCAGCAGCGTAGAGGCTGTTTCCTACGAGCAGTACTTC.

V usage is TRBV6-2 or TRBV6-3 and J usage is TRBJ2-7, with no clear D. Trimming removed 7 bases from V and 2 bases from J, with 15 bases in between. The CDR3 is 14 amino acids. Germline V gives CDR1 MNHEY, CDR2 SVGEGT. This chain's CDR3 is CASNPVGRPYEQYF. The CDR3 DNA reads TGTGCCAGCAACCCGGTGGGCAGGCCCTACGAGCAGTACTTC.

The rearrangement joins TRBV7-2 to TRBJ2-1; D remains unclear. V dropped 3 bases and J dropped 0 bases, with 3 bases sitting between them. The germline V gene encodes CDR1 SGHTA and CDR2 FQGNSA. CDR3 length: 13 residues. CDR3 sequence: CASSFDSYNEQFF. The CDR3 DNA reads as TGTGCCAGCAGCTTCGACTCCTACAATGAGCAGTTCTTC.

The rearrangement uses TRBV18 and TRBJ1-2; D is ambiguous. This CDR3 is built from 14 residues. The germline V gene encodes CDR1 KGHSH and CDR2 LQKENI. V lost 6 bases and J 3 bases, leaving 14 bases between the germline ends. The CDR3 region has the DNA TGTGCCAGCTCTACCACTAGAGCCGACTATGGCTACACCTTC. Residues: CASSTTRADYGYTF.

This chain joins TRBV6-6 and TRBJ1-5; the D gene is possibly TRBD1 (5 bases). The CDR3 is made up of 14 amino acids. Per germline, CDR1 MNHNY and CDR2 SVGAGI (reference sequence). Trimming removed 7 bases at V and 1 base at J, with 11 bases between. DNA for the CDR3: TGTGCCAGCATGGAGGGACTGAGCAATCAGCCCCAGCATTTT. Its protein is CASMEGLSNQPQHF.

The CDR3 DNA follows: TGTGCCACCAGTGATTCCGGGACAGACATCTTTTCCCTCCACTTT. Its translation is CATSDSGTDIFSLHF. The chain links TRBV24-1 to TRBJ1-6, with 7 bases matching TRBD1. The junction had 11 bases not matched to a gene; V was cut back by 2 bases and J by 14 bases. Germline lookup yields CDR1 KGHDR and CDR2 SFDVKD. CDR3 length: 15 amino acids.

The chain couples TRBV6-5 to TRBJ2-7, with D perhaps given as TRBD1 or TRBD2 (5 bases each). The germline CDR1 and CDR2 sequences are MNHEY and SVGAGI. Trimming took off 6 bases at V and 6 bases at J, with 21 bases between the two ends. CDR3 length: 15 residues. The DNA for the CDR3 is TGTGCCAGCAGCTCCCCCCAGGGTTCGGGAACCGAGCAGTACTTC. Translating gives CASSSPQGSGTEQYF.

CDR3 DNA: TGTGCCAGCAGCTTGAGGCAACTCAATGAGCAGTTCTTC. Protein product: CASSLRQLNEQFF. The V and J genes are TRBV5-6 and TRBJ2-1; D is unresolved. With 1 base removed from V and 6 bases from J, the gap between germline ends came to 8 bases. The CDR3 is 13 amino acids. Looked up from germline, CDR1 is SGHDT and CDR2 is YYEEEE. Variable domain in full (rest from reference TRBV5-6 and TRBJ2-1): DAGVTQSPTHLIKTRGQQVTLRCSPKSGHDTVSWYQQALGQGPQFIFQYYEEEERQRGNFPDRFSGHQFPNYSSELNVNALLLGDSALYLCASSLRQLNEQFFGPGTRLTVL.

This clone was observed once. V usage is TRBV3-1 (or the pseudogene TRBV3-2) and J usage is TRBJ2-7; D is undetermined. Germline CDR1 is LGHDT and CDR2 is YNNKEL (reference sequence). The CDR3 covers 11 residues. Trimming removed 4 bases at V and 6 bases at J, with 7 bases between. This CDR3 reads CASSLLAEQYF. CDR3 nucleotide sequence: TGTGCCAGCAGCCTACTCGCCGAGCAGTACTTC.

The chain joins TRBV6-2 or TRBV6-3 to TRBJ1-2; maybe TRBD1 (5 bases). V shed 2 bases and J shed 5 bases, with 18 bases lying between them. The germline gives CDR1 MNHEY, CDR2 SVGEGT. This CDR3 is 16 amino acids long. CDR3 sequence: CASSYPARQPRYGYTF. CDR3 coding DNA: TGTGCCAGCAGTTACCCCGCACGACAGCCGCGATATGGCTACACCTTC.